The T cell receptor beta chain under discussion was sequenced for a study of OX40 agonist ivuxolimab in advanced cancers. At the level of the whole study: Ivuxolimab was a fully human IgG2 agonistic monoclonal antibody targeting the costimulatory receptor OX40 (CD134). In the dose-escalation cohort, approximately 80% of patients were male, and the mean age was roughly 60 years with a range of 23 to 79. Of the approximately 54 dose-escalation patients, hepatocellular carcinoma was present in about 20, melanoma in around 15, renal cell carcinoma in 9 and head and neck cancer in 9. The paper describes the monotherapy dose-escalation part (N of about 52 patients) of the phase I trial of ivuxolimab. Partial responses occurred in three dose-escalation patients, of whom one had hepatocellular carcinoma and two had cutaneous melanoma. Intravenous ivuxolimab was administered to patients every 2 weeks at six dose levels: 0.01, 0.1, 0.3, 1.5, 3 and 10 mg/kg. Patients were allowed to have had prior anti-PD-1, anti-PD-L1 or anti-CTLA-4 therapy, and more than 30% of the dose-escalation patients had previously received checkpoint inhibitors. Peripheral TCRbeta sequencing was intended to test whether TCR sequence diversity was altered and clonal T-cell expansion was caused by ivuxolimab. Summary of the overall study and its limitations: In the 0.1-3.0 mg/kg groups, partial responders were among the patients with the lowest normalized peripheral clonal expansion, particularly in CD8+ T cells. Low levels of normalized T-cell clonal expansion were also seen in some patients who did not respond. After ivuxolimab, CD8+ T cells had more expanded clones than CD4+ T cells on average. The antigen specificity of the clonally expanded peripheral T cells was not determined. At doses from 0.1 to 3.0 mg/kg, clonal expansion was seen in both CD4+ and CD8+ blood T cells between baseline and week 6.

On this clone itself: There is no known antigen for this receptor. One end of the junction is discordant with germline, which a read error may explain.

Its CDR3 holds 12 amino acids, cysteine through phenylalanine. Only the CDR3 DNA stays, 36 bases, in frame from base 1. CDR1 and CDR2 were assigned from the germline V gene as SGHTS and YDEGEE. Genomic DNA was isolated from the sorted cells so that the TCRbeta CDR3 region could be sequenced. The immunoSEQ Assay was used for sequencing of TCRbeta CDR3 regions. TCRdb took this table from immuneACCESS and kept in-frame rearrangements with V and J called. Such tables lack part of the clones; where checked against another copy, unresolved V genes explain under half of the gap, and the rest is unexplained. This sample has about 96,000 clones in its table, and 90% of those were observed once. Together, the top ten hold roughly 1.6% of the sample. The trial excluded patients who had a history of autoimmune disease or were on systemic immunosuppression. Peripheral blood for TCR sequencing was collected from all dose cohorts at baseline, on cycle 4 day 1, and on cycle 7 day 1. Samples came from an open-label, multicenter, first-in-human phase I dose-escalation trial of ivuxolimab. Adults with locally advanced or metastatic head and neck squamous cell, hepatocellular, melanoma or renal cell carcinoma were enrolled in the trial. Before TCR sequencing, CD4+ and CD8+ T cells were separately sorted from peripheral blood.

This sequence uses TRBV5-8 and TRBJ2-7; the D gene is possibly TRBD1 or TRBD2, each agreeing over 5 bases. The receptor was derived from an adult with an advanced solid tumor such as melanoma, head and neck, liver or kidney cancer. Sample: CD4+ or CD8+ T cells sorted from blood, taken in a trial of the OX40 agonist ivuxolimab. The CDR3 region reads CASSLGGALDKF. Here is the DNA: TGTGCCAGCAGCTTGGGAGGGGCTCTTGATAAATTC.